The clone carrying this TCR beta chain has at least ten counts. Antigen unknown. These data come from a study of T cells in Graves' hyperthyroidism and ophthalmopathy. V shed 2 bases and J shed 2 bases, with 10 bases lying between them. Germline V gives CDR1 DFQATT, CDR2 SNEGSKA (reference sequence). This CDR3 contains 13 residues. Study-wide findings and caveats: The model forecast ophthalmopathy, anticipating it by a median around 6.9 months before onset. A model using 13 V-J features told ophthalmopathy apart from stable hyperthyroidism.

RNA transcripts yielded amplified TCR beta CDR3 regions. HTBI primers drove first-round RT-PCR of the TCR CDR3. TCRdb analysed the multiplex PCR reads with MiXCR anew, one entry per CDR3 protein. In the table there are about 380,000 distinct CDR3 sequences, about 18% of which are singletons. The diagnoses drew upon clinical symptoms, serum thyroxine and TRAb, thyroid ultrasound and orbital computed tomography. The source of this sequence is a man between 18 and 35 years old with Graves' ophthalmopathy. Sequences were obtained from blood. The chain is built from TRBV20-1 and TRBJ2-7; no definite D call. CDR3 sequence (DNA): TGCAGTGCTAGACCCCAGGAAACCTACGAGCAGTACTTC. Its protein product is CSARPQETYEQYF.